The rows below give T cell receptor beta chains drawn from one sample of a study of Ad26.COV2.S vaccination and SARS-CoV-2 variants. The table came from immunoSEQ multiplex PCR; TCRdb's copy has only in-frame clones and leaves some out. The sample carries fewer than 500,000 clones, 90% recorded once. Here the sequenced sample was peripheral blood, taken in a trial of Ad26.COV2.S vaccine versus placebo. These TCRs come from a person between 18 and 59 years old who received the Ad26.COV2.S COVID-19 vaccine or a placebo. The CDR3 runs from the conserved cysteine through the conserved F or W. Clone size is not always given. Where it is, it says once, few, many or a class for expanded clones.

cdr3_aa: CASSFGHLETQYF
v_call: TRBV7-6
j_call: TRBJ2-5
clone_size: -

cdr3_aa: CSASRRVEETQYF
v_call: TRBV20-1
j_call: TRBJ2-5
clone_size: -

cdr3_aa: CASRRQRNQPQHF
v_call: TRBV27
j_call: TRBJ1-5
clone_size: few

cdr3_aa: CASSEEGGYSNQPQHF
v_call: TRBV2
j_call: TRBJ1-5
clone_size: -

cdr3_aa: CASSPRVPNTGELFF
v_call: TRBV5-4
j_call: TRBJ2-2
clone_size: -

cdr3_aa: CASSELAGGFTGANVLTF
v_call: TRBV2
j_call: TRBJ2-6
clone_size: -

cdr3_aa: CASTGPPNTGELFF
v_call: TRBV2
j_call: TRBJ2-2
clone_size: -

cdr3_aa: CASSEELRGVGSFTDTQYF
v_call: TRBV6-1
j_call: TRBJ2-3
clone_size: -

cdr3_aa: CASSEALRFGTRPQHF
v_call: TRBV6-1
j_call: TRBJ1-5
clone_size: once

cdr3_aa: CASSPAASGNPDTQYF
v_call: TRBV7-2
j_call: TRBJ2-3
clone_size: -

cdr3_aa: CASSQVTRQLFRGNQPQHF
v_call: TRBV14
j_call: TRBJ1-5
clone_size: -

cdr3_aa: CASSVAPDPGLAGLSGANVLTF
v_call: TRBV9
j_call: TRBJ2-6
clone_size: -

cdr3_aa: CAWSVLLRGEAFF
v_call: TRBV30
j_call: TRBJ1-1
clone_size: -

cdr3_aa: CAISDPRTGPYEQYF
v_call: TRBV10-3
j_call: TRBJ2-7
clone_size: -

cdr3_aa: CSVIAGWQFF
v_call: TRBV29-1
j_call: TRBJ2-1
clone_size: -

cdr3_aa: CASSIGPYEQFF
v_call: TRBV19
j_call: TRBJ2-1
clone_size: -

cdr3_aa: CASSRSGQGFEKLFF
v_call: TRBV27
j_call: TRBJ1-4
clone_size: -

cdr3_aa: CATARDSLTGELFF
v_call: TRBV27
j_call: TRBJ2-2
clone_size: -

cdr3_aa: CASSPGTGQTGELFF
v_call: TRBV18
j_call: TRBJ2-2
clone_size: once

cdr3_aa: CASSQAGTEAFF
v_call: TRBV14
j_call: TRBJ1-1
clone_size: -

cdr3_aa: CASSESDRGGRDGYTF
v_call: TRBV25-1
j_call: TRBJ1-2
clone_size: -

cdr3_aa: CASSPEEFSPLHF
v_call: TRBV2
j_call: TRBJ1-6
clone_size: -

cdr3_aa: CATQGPVNTEAFF
v_call: TRBV15
j_call: TRBJ1-1
clone_size: -

cdr3_aa: CASRLAGGGEQYF
v_call: TRBV27
j_call: TRBJ2-7
clone_size: -

cdr3_aa: CAISEPDLNYGYTF
v_call: TRBV10-3
j_call: TRBJ1-2
clone_size: -

cdr3_aa: CACDRGWETQYF
v_call: TRBV30
j_call: TRBJ2-5
clone_size: -

cdr3_aa: CASSLVGHQGDSPLHF
v_call: TRBV7-2
j_call: TRBJ1-6
clone_size: -

cdr3_aa: CAWSTLRDRKETQYF
v_call: TRBV30
j_call: TRBJ2-5
clone_size: once

cdr3_aa: CASSQERESPYEQYF
v_call: TRBV13
j_call: TRBJ2-7
clone_size: -

cdr3_aa: CASSQDWQVVYGYTF
v_call: TRBV3-1/TRBV3-2
j_call: TRBJ1-2
clone_size: -

cdr3_aa: CASIGGSAKNEKLFF
v_call: TRBV5-5
j_call: TRBJ1-4
clone_size: -

cdr3_aa: CASSSTDRVLFF
v_call: TRBV6-2/TRBV6-3
j_call: TRBJ1-4
clone_size: -

cdr3_aa: CASSFPSQYEQYF
v_call: TRBV28
j_call: TRBJ2-7
clone_size: -

cdr3_aa: CASSLTGTSYDEQFF
v_call: TRBV9
j_call: TRBJ2-1
clone_size: -

cdr3_aa: CASSLRGQGALLGNTIYF
v_call: TRBV28
j_call: TRBJ1-3
clone_size: -

cdr3_aa: CASSSPGGLNTIYF
v_call: TRBV28
j_call: TRBJ1-3
clone_size: -